This record looks at one T cell receptor (beta chain) sequence and its context. These data belong to a study of response to subunit inactivated influenza vaccine. The germline CDR1 and CDR2 sequences are SGHRS and YFSETQ. CDR3 length: 17 residues. The V and J ends lost 0 bases and 5 bases, in that order; junction bases with no gene match: 11. Using its own MiXCR run on the RT-PCR reads, TCRdb lists one record per CDR3 protein. The table has about 540,000 distinct CDR3 sequences, under 25% seen once. Separately, the same data were catalogued under a study of T cells expressing NK-cell markers. That study adds: UMIs accompanied the 5'RACE template switching by which TCR beta cDNA was made. CD3+CD56+NKG2C+, CD3+CD56+NKG2C- and CD3+CD56-NKG2C+ T cells, once sorted, supplied the TCR beta repertoires. Among CD8+ T cells from over 5 donors, dominant NKG2C+ clonotypes accounted for about 1.0-7.0%.

The sequenced sample was CD4+ T cells sorted from PBMCs, obtained 11 to 12 days after vaccination. This TCR came from a man between 45 and 60 years old who received an inactivated influenza vaccine. This chain joins TRBV5-1 and TRBJ2-7, with TRBD2 matching over 10 bases. The CDR3 loop reads CASSLAGSGTSVHEQYF. CDR3 nucleotide sequence: TGCGCCAGCAGCTTGGCCGGCAGCGGGACTAGCGTCCACGAGCAGTACTTC.